Shown below are 2 T cell receptor beta chains from a single sample sequenced in a study of T-cell reconstitution after alpha-beta-depleted transplantation in children. The TCRbeta library incorporated unique molecular identifiers. TCRdb reanalysed the PCR reads using MiXCR and keeps one entry per CDR3 protein. The sample holds hundreds of thousands of distinct CDR3 sequences, under 15% seen once. The source was PBMCs, collected before TCRalphabeta/CD19-depleted stem cell transplant. All receptors come from a girl aged 2 to 10 with congenital amegakaryocytic thrombocytopenia, due to receive a stem cell transplant.

The J gene is TRBJ2-2, the V gene TRBV20-1; D gene unclear. Germline-derived CDR1 and CDR2 are DFQATT and SNEGSKA (reference sequence). Trimming removed 2 bases from V and 3 bases from J, with 7 bases in between. The CDR3 contains 13 residues. CDR3 bases: TGCAGTGCTAGATTTCCTCACACCGGGGAGCTGTTTTTT. Protein sequence: CSARFPHTGELFF.

This clonotype has ten or more counts. J is TRBJ1-3 and V is TRBV20-1, with 8 bases that match TRBD1. This CDR3 region has 15 residues. With V trimmed by 5 bases and J by 2 bases, 8 bases remained unmatched. Per the germline V gene, CDR1 is DFQATT and CDR2 is SNEGSKA (reference sequence). The chain's CDR3 is CSAPAQGGAGNTIYF. CDR3 coding DNA: TGCAGTGCTCCTGCACAGGGGGGAGCTGGAAACACCATATATTTT.